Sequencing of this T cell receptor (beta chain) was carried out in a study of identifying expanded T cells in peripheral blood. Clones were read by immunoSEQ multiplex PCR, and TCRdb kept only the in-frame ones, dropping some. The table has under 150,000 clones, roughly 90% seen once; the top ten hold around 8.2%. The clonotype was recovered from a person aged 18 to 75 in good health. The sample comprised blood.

The CDR3 reads CASSIDRLEPQHF. CDR3 sequence (DNA): TGTGCCAGTAGTATAGACAGGCTGGAGCCCCAGCATTTT. The J gene is TRBJ1-5, the V gene TRBV19; no clear D gene. Germline values: CDR1 LNHDA, CDR2 SQIVND (reference sequence). This CDR3 is built from 13 residues. The ends were cut back, 0 bases at V and 8 bases at J, with 8 bases in the middle.